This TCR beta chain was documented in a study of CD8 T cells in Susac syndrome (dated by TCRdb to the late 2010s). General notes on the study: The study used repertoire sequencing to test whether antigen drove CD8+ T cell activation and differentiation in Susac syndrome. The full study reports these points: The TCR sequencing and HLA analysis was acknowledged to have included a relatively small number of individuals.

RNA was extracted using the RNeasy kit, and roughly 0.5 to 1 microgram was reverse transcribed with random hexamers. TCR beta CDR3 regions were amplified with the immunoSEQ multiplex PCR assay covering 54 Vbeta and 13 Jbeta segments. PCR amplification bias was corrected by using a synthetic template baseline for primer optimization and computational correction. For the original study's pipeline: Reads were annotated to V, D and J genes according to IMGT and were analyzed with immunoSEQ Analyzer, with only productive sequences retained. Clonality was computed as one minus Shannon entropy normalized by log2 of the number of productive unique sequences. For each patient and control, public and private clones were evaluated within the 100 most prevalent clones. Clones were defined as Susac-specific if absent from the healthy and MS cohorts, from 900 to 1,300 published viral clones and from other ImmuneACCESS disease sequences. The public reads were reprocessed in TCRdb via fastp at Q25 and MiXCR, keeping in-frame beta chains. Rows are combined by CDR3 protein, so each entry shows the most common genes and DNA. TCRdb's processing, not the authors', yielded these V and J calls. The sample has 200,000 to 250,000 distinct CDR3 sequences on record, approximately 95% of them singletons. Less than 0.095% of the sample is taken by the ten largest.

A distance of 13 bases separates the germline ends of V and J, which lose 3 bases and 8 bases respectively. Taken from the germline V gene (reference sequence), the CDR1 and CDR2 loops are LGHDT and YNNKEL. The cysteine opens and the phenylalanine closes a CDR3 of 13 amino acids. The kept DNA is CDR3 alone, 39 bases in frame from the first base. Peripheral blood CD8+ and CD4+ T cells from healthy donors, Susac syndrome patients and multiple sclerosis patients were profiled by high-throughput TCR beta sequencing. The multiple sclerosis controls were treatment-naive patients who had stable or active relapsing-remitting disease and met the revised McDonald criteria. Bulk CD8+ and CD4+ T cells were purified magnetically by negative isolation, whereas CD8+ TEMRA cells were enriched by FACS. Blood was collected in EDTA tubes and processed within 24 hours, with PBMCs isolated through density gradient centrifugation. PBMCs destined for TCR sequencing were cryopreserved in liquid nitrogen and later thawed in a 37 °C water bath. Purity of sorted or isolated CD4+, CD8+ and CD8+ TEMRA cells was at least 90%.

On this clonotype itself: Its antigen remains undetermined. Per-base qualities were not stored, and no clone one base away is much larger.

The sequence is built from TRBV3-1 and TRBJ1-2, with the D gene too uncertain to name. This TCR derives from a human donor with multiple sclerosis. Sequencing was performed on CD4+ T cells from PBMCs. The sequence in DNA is TGTGCCAGCAGCCACAGTCTCATGGGGGGCTACACCTTC. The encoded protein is CASSHSLMGGYTF.